This TCR beta chain is drawn from a study of CD8 T cells in ankylosing spondylitis. Study findings and constraints: In ankylosing spondylitis blood, a motif of roughly 8 highly homologous TCR beta variants appeared characteristic.

5'-RACE, quantitative and with molecular barcodes, yielded the TCR beta libraries. TCRdb recomputed calls from the 5' RACE reads with MiXCR, one row per CDR3 protein. The table records roughly 35,000 distinct CDR3 sequences, more than 9.5% of them present only once. As for this clonotype: Its antigen is currently unknown.

The CDR3 is 13 residues long. The V end was cut by 2 bases, the J end by 12 bases, with 16 bases between. Germline CDR1 and CDR2: SGHRS and YFSETQ. The sample comprised synovial fluid, either unsorted or a sorted T cell fraction (not recorded which). The rearrangement joins TRBV5-1 to TRBJ2-3; D call uncertain. This TCR came from a male donor with ankylosing spondylitis. CDR3 amino acids: CASSLEPGLLQYF. Written as DNA, the CDR3 is TGCGCCAGCAGCTTAGAGCCGGGCCTACTCCAGTATTTT.